Included here is one TCR beta chain sequence, with context. Its cognate antigen is unknown. This sample was taken from a study of cytomegalovirus exposure and HLA in healthy donors. Points from the study as a whole: By HLA locus, TCR association rates varied in a later analysis, with DRB1 showing the most and HLA-C the fewest.

Germline V gene lookup returns CDR1 SNHLY and CDR2 FYNNEI. Trimming cost V 5 bases and J 7 bases; bases outside gene matches: 10. The CDR3 is 16 residues long. 60 Vbeta and 13 Jbeta primers were used in PCR. Profiled with immunoSEQ multiplex PCR; TCRdb holds only in-frame clones, not every one. The sample includes 130,000 or so clones, roughly four fifths of them seen just once. What was sequenced was PBMCs. The TCR comes from a woman aged 40 to 50 in good health and CMV-seronegative. This chain joins TRBV2 and TRBJ2-1; TRBD1 aligns across 11 bases. In DNA, the CDR3 is TGTGCCAGCAGTTTCCTCGGACAGGGGGCGGGGAATGAGCAGTTCTTC. Its protein product is CASSFLGQGAGNEQFF.